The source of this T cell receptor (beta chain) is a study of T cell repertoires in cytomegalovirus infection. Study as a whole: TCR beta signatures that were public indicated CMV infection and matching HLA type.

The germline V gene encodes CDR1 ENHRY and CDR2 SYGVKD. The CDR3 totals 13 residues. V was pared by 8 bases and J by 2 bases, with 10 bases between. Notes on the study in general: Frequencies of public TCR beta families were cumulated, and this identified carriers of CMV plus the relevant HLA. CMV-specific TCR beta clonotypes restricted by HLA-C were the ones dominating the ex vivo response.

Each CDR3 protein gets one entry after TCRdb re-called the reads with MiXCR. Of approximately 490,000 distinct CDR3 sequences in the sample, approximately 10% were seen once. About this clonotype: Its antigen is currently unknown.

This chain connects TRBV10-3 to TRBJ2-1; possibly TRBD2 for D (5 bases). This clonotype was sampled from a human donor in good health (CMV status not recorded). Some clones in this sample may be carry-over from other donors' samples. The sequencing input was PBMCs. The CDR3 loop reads CAIWRATYNEQFF. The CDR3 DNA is TGTGCCATCTGGCGGGCTACCTACAATGAGCAGTTCTTC.